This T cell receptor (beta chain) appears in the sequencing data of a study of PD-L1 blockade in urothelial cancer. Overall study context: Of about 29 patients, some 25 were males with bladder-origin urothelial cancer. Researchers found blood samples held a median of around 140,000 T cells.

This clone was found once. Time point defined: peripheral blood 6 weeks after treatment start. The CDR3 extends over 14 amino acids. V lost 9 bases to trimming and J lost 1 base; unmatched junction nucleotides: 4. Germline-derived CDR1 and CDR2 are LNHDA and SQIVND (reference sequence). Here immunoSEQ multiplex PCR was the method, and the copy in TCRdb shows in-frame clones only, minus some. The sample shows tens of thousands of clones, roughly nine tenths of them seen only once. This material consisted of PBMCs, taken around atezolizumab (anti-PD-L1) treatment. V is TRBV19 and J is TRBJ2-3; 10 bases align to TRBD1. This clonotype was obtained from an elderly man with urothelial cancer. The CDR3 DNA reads TGTGCCAGCACCGACAGGGGGCGCACAGATACGCAGTATTTT. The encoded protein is CASTDRGRTDTQYF.